These 23 T cell receptor beta chains originate from one sample sequenced in a study of cytomegalovirus exposure and HLA in healthy donors. With 60 Vbeta and 13 Jbeta primers, the PCR was carried out. The repertoire was sequenced with immunoSEQ multiplex PCR; TCRdb's copy has only in-frame clones and lacks some. The sample holds over 150,000 clones; about 72% are singletons and the top ten take 3.7%. The sequencing sample was made of PBMCs. Receptor source: a man aged 25 to 40 in good health and CMV-seropositive.

The V gene is TRBV7-6, the J gene TRBJ1-5; 12 nucleotides align to TRBD1. J was trimmed by 5 bases and V by 2 bases; bases with no gene match: 4. Looked up from germline, CDR1 is SGHVS and CDR2 is FNYEAQ. The CDR3 consists of 16 residues. In nucleotides, the CDR3 is TGTGCCAGCAGCTTATCCGGGACAGGGGGCGATCAGCCCCAGCATTTT. This gives the protein CASSLSGTGGDQPQHF.

The V and J genes are TRBV4-3 and TRBJ2-2, with a tentative D call TRBD2 (6 bases). CDR3 size: 17 residues. The germline V and J ends were trimmed by 0 bases and 2 bases, with 13 bases remaining between them. CDR1 LGHNA and CDR2 YSLEER come from the germline V gene. CDR3 nucleotides: TGCGCCAGCAGCCAAGATCCCCTCGGGGGAAACACCGGGGAGCTGTTTTTT. Translating it yields CASSQDPLGGNTGELFF.

The chain links TRBV5-1 to TRBJ1-2, with 7 bases lining up with TRBD1. The J segment lost 8 bases and the V segment lost 3 bases, leaving 13 bases of the junction unmatched. The germline CDR1 and CDR2 sequences are SGHRS and YFSETQ. The CDR3 sequence is 15 residues long. The CDR3: CASSSNDPRQGGYTF. CDR3 nucleotide sequence: TGCGCCAGCAGCTCGAATGACCCACGACAGGGAGGCTACACCTTC.

This chain connects TRBV5-1 to TRBJ2-3; 7 bases align to TRBD2. Germline V gives CDR1 SGHRS, CDR2 YFSETQ. With 0 bases clipped from V and 4 bases from J, the junction kept 8 bases outside the gene matches. This CDR3 has 16 amino acids. The CDR3 sequence: CASSLGGGGRADTQYF. CDR3 sequence (DNA): TGCGCCAGCAGCTTGGGTGGCGGGGGTAGGGCAGATACGCAGTATTTT.

The chain couples TRBV28 to TRBJ1-6, with 8 positions matching TRBD1. V was clipped by 9 bases and J by 9 bases; unmatched bases: 7. In germline, CDR1 is MDHEN, CDR2 SYDVKM. This CDR3 has 13 residues. CDR3 nucleotide sequence: TGTGCCAGTTGGGACAGGAGATTTTCACCCCTCCACTTT. Its translation is CASWDRRFSPLHF.

This clone was recorded once. V and J are TRBV21-1 and TRBJ1-2. TRBV21-1 is a pseudogene. The CDR3 length is 12 residues. The chain's CDR3 is CASSNSGAGYTF. The DNA of the CDR3 is TGTGCCAGCAGCAATTCGGGAGCTGGCTACACCTTC.

The chain employs TRBV2 and TRBJ1-4; D remains unclear. There are 15 residues in the CDR3. Germline V lookup: CDR1 SNHLY, CDR2 FYNNEI. The V and J ends lost 6 bases and 0 bases respectively, with 11 bases between them. The CDR3 bases are TGTGCCAGCAGCCCCACCGGAGCAACTAATGAAAAACTGTTTTTT. As protein: CASSPTGATNEKLFF.

This chain joins TRBV7-9 and TRBJ2-5, with 7 bases matching TRBD2. This CDR3 is 15 amino acids long. Per germline, CDR1 SEHNR and CDR2 FQNEAQ (reference sequence). V was pared by 2 bases and J by 5 bases, with 8 bases of the junction left unmatched. The CDR3 nucleotides read TGTGCCAGCAGCTTATGGTGGCGGGGGAGGGAGACCCAGTACTTC. This codes for CASSLWWRGRETQYF.

The chain has TRBV6-6 and TRBJ2-3; a possible D gene is TRBD2 (5 bases). Trimming took 4 bases from V and 6 from J, leaving 11 bases between them. Germline loops: CDR1 MNHNY, CDR2 SVGAGI (reference sequence). The CDR3 has 13 residues. The CDR3 is CASSSSGEDTQYF. CDR3 in DNA: TGTGCCAGCAGTTCGAGCGGTGAGGATACGCAGTATTTT.

This clone appeared a few times. V usage is TRBV27 and J usage is TRBJ2-3; TRBD2 agrees at 8 bases. V lost 6 bases, J lost 1 base, and 0 bases stayed unmatched. From germline, CDR1 is MNHEY and CDR2 SMNVEV (reference sequence). This CDR3 comprises 13 residues. Here the CDR3 reads CASRRGGTDTQYF. As DNA, the CDR3 is TGTGCCAGCAGGCGGGGGGGCACAGATACGCAGTATTTT.

The chain is built from TRBV5-4 and TRBJ2-3; the match to TRBD2 covers 12 bases. The germline CDR1 and CDR2 sequences are SGHNT and YYREEE (reference sequence). CDR3 size: 17 residues. The trim removed 2 bases at V and 4 bases at J, leaving 8 bases unmatched. CDR3 amino acids: CASSFPTSGGPSDTQYF. CDR3 nucleotide sequence: TGTGCCAGCAGCTTCCCAACTAGCGGGGGGCCGTCAGATACGCAGTATTTT.

This clone was detected once. The chain is built from TRBV27 and TRBJ2-5; the D gene is possibly TRBD2 (6 bases). The CDR3 has 15 amino acids. V was shortened by 6 bases and J by 0 bases, with 14 bases between the two germline ends. Germline assignment: CDR1 MNHEY and CDR2 SMNVEV (reference sequence). CDR3 residues: CASRPLARYQETQYF. Here the CDR3 DNA reads TGTGCCAGCAGACCTCTAGCGAGGTACCAAGAGACCCAGTACTTC.

The chain uses TRBV5-1 and TRBJ1-4, with no clear D. CDR1 and CDR2 from the germline V gene are SGHRS and YFSETQ. The CDR3 has 15 amino acids. The germline V and J ends were trimmed by 3 bases and 0 bases, with 9 bases remaining between them. The CDR3 DNA is TGCGCCAGCAGCTCCGGTCGGGCAACTAATGAAAAACTGTTTTTT. It codes for CASSSGRATNEKLFF.

This chain connects TRBV2 to TRBJ2-7; D possibly corresponds to TRBD1 (6 bases). The CDR3 extends over 14 amino acids. V lost 7 bases to trimming and J lost 2 bases, with 15 bases between them. Germline CDR1 reads SNHLY; CDR2 reads FYNNEI. The CDR3 region has the DNA TGTGCCAGCACCCTGAGAGGGGGACCCTACGAGCAGTACTTC. Protein: CASTLRGGPYEQYF. Based on the CDR3 plus reference TRBV2 and TRBJ2-7, the full variable domain is EPEVTQTPSHQVTQMGQEVILRCVPISNHLYFYWYRQILGQKVEFLVSFYNNEISEKSEIFDDQFSVERPDGSNFTLKIRSTKLEDSAMYFCASTLRGGPYEQYFGPGTRLTVT.

This clone was detected a few times. V is TRBV6-4 and J is TRBJ1-4, with TRBD1 matching 11 bases. Trimming removed 0 bases from V and 6 bases from J; junction bases left unmatched: 9. This CDR3 contains 18 residues. In germline, CDR1 is MRHNA, CDR2 SNTAGT. This CDR3 reads CASSDSWTGGDRDEKLFF. The CDR3 DNA sequence: TGTGCCAGCAGTGACTCGTGGACAGGGGGCGATCGGGATGAAAAACTGTTTTTT.

This clone was counted a single time. The chain couples TRBV9 to TRBJ2-3; 7 bases are a match to TRBD2. Germline CDR1 is SGDLS and CDR2 is YYNGEE. With V trimmed by 0 bases and J by 0 bases, 1 base remained unmatched. The CDR3 consists of 15 residues. The CDR3 nucleotides are TGTGCCAGCAGCGTAGGGGGGGGTAGCACAGATACGCAGTATTTT. This encodes CASSVGGGSTDTQYF.

This sequence joins TRBV6-1 and TRBJ1-2; D is unresolved. The CDR3 extends over 17 amino acids. Germline values: CDR1 MNHNS, CDR2 SASEGT. The V end was cut by 2 bases, the J end by 0 bases, with 16 bases between. The CDR3 DNA reads as TGTGCCAGCAGTGAACGGTTCAGACCGGGAGCTAACTATGGCTACACCTTC. This sequence encodes CASSERFRPGANYGYTF.

The V gene is TRBV6-5, the J gene TRBJ2-2; 9 bases align to TRBD1. V shed 6 bases and J 5 bases; nucleotides not matched to a gene: 7. CDR1 is MNHEY and CDR2 is SVGAGI in the germline V gene. This CDR3 comprises 15 residues. The CDR3 loop reads CASRLGQGLTGELFF. CDR3 nucleotides: TGTGCCAGCAGGCTGGGACAGGGCCTAACCGGGGAGCTGTTTTTT.

The V call is TRBV30, the J call TRBJ1-6; 9 nucleotides align to TRBD1. CDR3 length equals 14 residues. Trimming took 2 bases from V and 7 from J; bases not matched to a gene: 3. Germline CDR1 and CDR2: GTSNPN and SVGIG (reference sequence). CDR3 nucleotide sequence: TGTGCCTGGAGTCACGGACAGGGGAATTCACCCCTCCACTTT. Residues: CAWSHGQGNSPLHF.

The rearrangement uses TRBV7-9 and TRBJ1-4; TRBD1 is a possible D gene (5 bases). Germline V CDR1 and CDR2: SEHNR, FQNEAQ (reference sequence). Deletions cut 4 bases from V and 11 bases from J, with 14 bases between. This CDR3 comprises 13 residues. The CDR3 region has the DNA TGTGCCAGCAGCTCTCGGGGGGGATTGAAACTGTTTTTT. It specifies CASSSRGGLKLFF.

This chain links TRBV4-3 with TRBJ1-4; 7 bases match TRBD1. The CDR3 is made up of 15 amino acids. In germline, CDR1 is LGHNA, CDR2 YSLEER. With 3 bases clipped from V and 2 bases from J, the junction kept 3 bases outside the gene matches. The CDR3 is CASSQGTATNEKLFF. In DNA, the CDR3 is TGCGCCAGCAGCCAGGGGACAGCCACTAATGAAAAACTGTTTTTT.

V and J are TRBV5-4 and TRBJ2-7; D unresolved. CDR1 and CDR2 from the germline V gene are SGHNT and YYREEE (reference sequence). V dropped 1 base and J dropped 0 bases, with 8 bases sitting between them. The CDR3 runs to 14 residues. CDR3 in amino acids: CASSLSRNSYEQYF. CDR3 bases: TGTGCCAGCAGCTTGTCCAGGAACTCCTACGAGCAGTACTTC.

This clone has a handful of counts. The chain combines TRBV6-5 with TRBJ1-6; tentative D call: TRBD1 (5 bases). With 0 bases removed from V and 10 bases from J, the gap between germline ends came to 13 bases. The CDR3 sequence is 15 residues long. Germline assignment: CDR1 MNHEY and CDR2 SVGAGI. The CDR3 DNA is TGTGCCAGCAGTTACTCGCGCCCAGGGTACTCACCCCTCCACTTT. Protein sequence: CASSYSRPGYSPLHF.